These 22 T cell receptor beta chains originate from one sample sequenced in a study of blood T cell repertoires in COVID-19. Sequencing was performed with immunoSEQ multiplex PCR; in TCRdb, only in-frame clones are kept and a portion is missing. This sample has roughly 280,000 clones, with 75% to 90% found just once. The sequencing input was peripheral blood. The receptors stem from a man in his fifties with acute or convalescent COVID-19.

The chain has TRBV4-1 and TRBJ2-7, with TRBD2 matching over 11 bases. With V trimmed by 4 bases and J by 0 bases, 2 bases remained unmatched. The CDR3 totals 15 residues. Germline CDR1 reads MGHRA; CDR2 reads YSYEKL. The CDR3 here is CASSPGLAGSYEQYF. In DNA form, the CDR3 reads TGCGCCAGCAGCCCCGGACTAGCGGGCTCCTACGAGCAGTACTTC.

V and J are TRBV7-3 and TRBJ1-1, with 7 bases lining up with TRBD1. The CDR3 is made up of 16 amino acids. V was pared by 9 bases and J by 6 bases, with 19 bases of the junction left unmatched. Germline V gene sequence: CDR1 SGHTA, CDR2 FQGTGA. CDR3 sequence reads: CARDTTRQGVKAEAFF. Written as DNA, the CDR3 is TGTGCCAGGGATACAACCCGGCAGGGGGTCAAGGCTGAAGCTTTCTTT.

The chain combines TRBV5-1 with TRBJ2-1, with 12 positions matching TRBD2. CDR3 size: 16 residues. Germline CDR1 and CDR2: SGHRS and YFSETQ. The J segment lost 7 bases and the V segment lost 4 bases, leaving 9 bases of the junction unmatched. CDR3 in amino acids: CASSPLLAGGGNEQFF. CDR3 coding DNA: TGCGCCAGCAGCCCTCTACTAGCGGGGGGCGGGAATGAGCAGTTCTTC.

The chain couples TRBV6-5 to TRBJ1-3; tentative D call: TRBD1 (6 bases). V was trimmed by 8 bases and J by 10 bases, leaving 15 bases between them. There are 12 residues in the CDR3. Germline CDR1 reads MNHEY; CDR2 reads SVGAGI. This chain's CDR3 is CASAWGLITIYF. DNA for the CDR3: TGTGCCAGCGCGTGGGGGCTCATTACCATATATTTT.

V is TRBV30 and J is TRBJ1-4, with D possibly matching TRBD1 (6 bases). From germline, CDR1 is GTSNPN and CDR2 SVGIG (reference sequence). This CDR3 is 16 amino acids long. V was shortened by 2 bases and J by 0 bases, with 13 bases between the two germline ends. In DNA form, the CDR3 reads TGTGCCTGGAGTTCGACCCGGACAGCAACTAATGAAAAACTGTTTTTT. Translation: CAWSSTRTATNEKLFF.

V is TRBV3-1 (or the pseudogene TRBV3-2) and J is TRBJ1-1; weak D call: TRBD1 (5 bases). This CDR3 spans 14 amino acids. CDR1 and CDR2 from the germline V gene are LGHDT and YNNKEL (reference sequence). Trimming took 4 bases from V and 4 from J, leaving 13 bases between them. The DNA of the CDR3 is TGTGCCAGCAGCCTCCGGGACGGGGGCACTGAAGCTTTCTTT. This codes for CASSLRDGGTEAFF.

This clone was found a few times. This sequence joins TRBV2 and TRBJ1-5, with TRBD1 matching 11 bases. The V gene end was trimmed by 3 bases and the J gene end by 5 bases; junction bases not matched to a gene: 3. Germline V lookup: CDR1 SNHLY, CDR2 FYNNEI. The CDR3 is 15 amino acids. CDR3 region: CASSEGTGGYQPQHF. In nucleotides, the CDR3 is TGTGCCAGCAGTGAGGGGACAGGGGGATATCAGCCCCAGCATTTT. The entire variable domain, with the rest obtained from reference TRBV2 and TRBJ1-5, is as follows: EPEVTQTPSHQVTQMGQEVILRCVPISNHLYFYWYRQILGQKVEFLVSFYNNEISEKSEIFDDQFSVERPDGSNFTLKIRSTKLEDSAMYFCASSEGTGGYQPQHFGDGTRLSIL.

J is TRBJ2-7 and V is TRBV3-1 (or the pseudogene TRBV3-2); the match to TRBD1 covers 9 bases. CDR3 length equals 17 residues. Unmatched junction bases numbered 15, after V lost 2 bases and J lost 7 bases. CDR1 and CDR2 from the germline V gene are LGHDT and YNNKEL (reference sequence). The CDR3 DNA reads TGTGCCAGCAGCCAAAGAACAGGGGGCCCCTATAATGCAGAGCAGTACTTC. This codes for CASSQRTGGPYNAEQYF.

A single count supports this clone. V and J are TRBV5-5 and TRBJ2-3; possible D gene TRBD2, 5 bases. The length of the CDR3 is 13 residues. CDR1 SGHKS and CDR2 YYEKEE come from the germline V gene (reference sequence). The germline V and J ends were trimmed by 9 bases and 5 bases, with 16 bases remaining between them. The CDR3 DNA follows: TGTGCCACCGAGGGTCTCTCACGAGATACGCAGTATTTT. Its protein is CATEGLSRDTQYF. Full variable domain (remainder filled in from reference TRBV5-5 and TRBJ2-3): DAGVTQSPTHLIKTRGQQVTLRCSPISGHKSVSWYQQVLGQGPQFIFQYYEKEERGRGNFPDRFSARQFPNYSSELNVNALLLGDSALYLCATEGLSRDTQYFGPGTRLTVL.

The J gene is TRBJ1-2, the V gene TRBV12-3 or TRBV12-4; TRBD1 matches at 7 bases. CDR3 length equals 13 residues. Germline trimming cut 7 bases from V and 4 bases from J; bases unmatched to any gene: 6. CDR3 DNA: TGTGCCAGCACCACGGACAGGTCCTATGGCTACACCTTC. It is translated as CASTTDRSYGYTF.

The rearrangement uses TRBV5-6 and TRBJ1-2; 7 bases map to TRBD1. The length of the CDR3 is 14 residues. V gave up 4 bases and J gave up 4 bases; unmatched junction bases: 7. Germline V gene lookup returns CDR1 SGHDT and CDR2 YYEEEE. The CDR3 sequence: CASSADRVSYGYTF. CDR3 in DNA: TGTGCCAGCAGCGCTGACAGGGTATCCTATGGCTACACCTTC.

The chain has TRBV7-9 and TRBJ1-3; no clear D. CDR1 is SEHNR, CDR2 FQNEAQ, per germline (reference sequence). Between the trimmed V and J ends, which lost 5 bases and 4 bases, there was a span of 6 bases. This CDR3 is 12 amino acids long. The CDR3 region is CASSPLGNTIYF. The CDR3 DNA is TGTGCCAGCAGCCCCCTAGGAAACACCATATATTTT.

V usage is TRBV18 and J usage is TRBJ1-2; D is perhaps TRBD1 (6 bases). This CDR3 spans 14 amino acids. The germline V and J ends were trimmed by 2 bases and 3 bases, with 10 bases remaining between them. In germline, CDR1 is KGHSH, CDR2 LQKENI. In DNA, the CDR3 is TGTGCCAGCTCACCAGAACAGGGACACTATGGCTACACCTTC. This codes for CASSPEQGHYGYTF.

The genes are TRBV18 and TRBJ2-1; the match to TRBD2 covers 13 bases. The germline gives CDR1 KGHSH, CDR2 LQKENI. The CDR3 has 17 amino acids. V was pared by 0 bases and J by 9 bases, with 8 bases of the junction left unmatched. In DNA form, the CDR3 reads TGTGCCAGCTCACCACCGGCACTAGCGGGGGGGCAGGGTGAGCAGTTCTTC. It specifies CASSPPALAGGQGEQFF.

The CDR3 spells CASRGTGRQPQHF. CDR3 coding DNA: TGTGCCAGTAGGGGGACAGGGAGACAGCCCCAGCATTTT. The J gene is TRBJ1-5, the V gene TRBV19; TRBD1 aligns across 9 bases. The CDR3 is 13 residues long. Germline CDR1 is LNHDA and CDR2 is SQIVND (reference sequence). Losses at the gene ends were 6 bases for V and 7 bases for J; bases not matched to a gene: 4.

This clone was observed once. The genes are TRBV7-3 and TRBJ2-2; the D gene is possibly TRBD1 (6 bases). Trimming pared 2 bases from V and 1 base from J, leaving 11 bases between. This CDR3 has 16 residues. Germline CDR1 is SGHTA and CDR2 is FQGTGA. CDR3 region: CASSLAGARNTGELFF. In DNA, the CDR3 is TGTGCCAGCAGCTTAGCAGGGGCCCGGAACACCGGGGAGCTGTTTTTT.

The chain uses TRBV21-1 and TRBJ2-3; the table calls TRBD1, which could not be checked here. TRBV21-1 is a documented pseudogene. The CDR3 is 14 residues long. CDR3 nucleotide sequence: TGTGCCAGCACCTGGGACAGGAGCACAGATACGCAGTATTTT. Protein: CASTWDRSTDTQYF.

The rearrangement uses TRBV20-1 and TRBJ1-6; TRBD1 matches 10 bases. Losses at the gene ends were 3 bases for V and 7 bases for J; bases not matched to a gene: 6. This CDR3 spans 15 amino acids. Germline V gene data show CDR1 as DFQATT and CDR2 as SNEGSKA (reference sequence). Here the CDR3 reads CSASETGGRNSPLHF. The CDR3 DNA reads as TGCAGTGCTAGTGAGACAGGGGGCAGGAATTCACCCCTCCACTTT.

The CDR3 reads CASSTPSGDYEQYF. In nucleotides, the CDR3 is TGTGCCAGCAGTACCCCCTCGGGGGATTACGAGCAGTACTTC. The V gene is TRBV25-1, the J gene TRBJ2-7; perhaps TRBD2 as D (6 bases). Germline loops: CDR1 MGHDK, CDR2 SYGVNS. The CDR3 is made up of 14 amino acids. V lost 5 bases and J lost 4, with 15 bases in between.

This sequence joins TRBV7-8 and TRBJ2-1; TRBD2 matches at 12 bases. Germline values: CDR1 SGHVS, CDR2 FQNEAQ. The junction had 8 bases not matched to a gene; V was cut back by 5 bases and J by 9 bases. CDR3 length: 15 residues. The chain's CDR3 is CASSLTSGGFGEQFF. CDR3 sequence (DNA): TGTGCCAGCAGCCTGACTAGCGGGGGTTTCGGTGAGCAGTTCTTC.

V and J are TRBV4-1 and TRBJ1-6; a weak D match, TRBD1 (5 bases). Trimming took 1 base from V and 5 from J, leaving 12 bases between them. This CDR3 contains 16 residues. CDR1 is MGHRA, CDR2 YSYEKL, per germline. Here the CDR3 DNA reads TGCGCCAGCAGCCAAGGGGAAGGGGATGATAATTCACCCCTCCACTTT. It encodes CASSQGEGDDNSPLHF.

This chain links TRBV2 with TRBJ2-6; weak D call: TRBD2 (5 bases). CDR1 SNHLY and CDR2 FYNNEI come from the germline V gene. Trimming removed 7 bases from V and 0 bases from J, with 10 bases in between. The length of the CDR3 is 15 residues. The CDR3 sequence: CASKEVSSGANVLTF. The CDR3, as DNA: TGTGCCAGCAAGGAGGTTAGCTCTGGGGCCAACGTCCTGACTTTC.